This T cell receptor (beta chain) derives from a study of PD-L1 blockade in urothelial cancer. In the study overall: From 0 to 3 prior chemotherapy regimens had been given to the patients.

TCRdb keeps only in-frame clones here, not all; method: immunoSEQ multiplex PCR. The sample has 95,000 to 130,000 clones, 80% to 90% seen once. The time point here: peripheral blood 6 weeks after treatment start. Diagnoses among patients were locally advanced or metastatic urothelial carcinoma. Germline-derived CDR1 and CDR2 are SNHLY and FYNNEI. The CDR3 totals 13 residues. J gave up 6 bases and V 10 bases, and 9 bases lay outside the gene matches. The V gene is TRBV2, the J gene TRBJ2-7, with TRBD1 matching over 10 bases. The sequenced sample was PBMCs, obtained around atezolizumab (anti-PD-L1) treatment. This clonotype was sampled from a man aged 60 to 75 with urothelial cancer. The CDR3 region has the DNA TGTGCCATCGACGGGACAGGGGTGTCCGAGCAGTACTTC. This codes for CAIDGTGVSEQYF. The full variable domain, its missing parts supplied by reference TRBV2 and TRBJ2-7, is EPEVTQTPSHQVTQMGQEVILRCVPISNHLYFYWYRQILGQKVEFLVSFYNNEISEKSEIFDDQFSVERPDGSNFTLKIRSTKLEDSAMYFCAIDGTGVSEQYFGPGTRLTVT.